This is a list of T cell receptor beta chains from one sample in a study of blood T cell repertoires in COVID-19. Data came from immunoSEQ multiplex PCR; TCRdb stores just in-frame clones and leaves some out. The sample consists of roughly 450,000 clones, around 90% of them appearing once. Source material: PBMCs or T cells enriched from blood (not recorded which). Receptor source: a young man who had recovered from COVID-19. Both conserved end residues are trimmed from each CDR3. D genes are given only for firm matches.

. TRBV30 AWSGGHQGPNEKLF
TRBD1 TRBV10-2 ASSSGTGEKLF
. TRBV11-3 ASSQAGGGTNYGYT
. TRBV29-1 SAMTVLGPTDTQY
TRBD1 TRBV5-1 ASSLSLTGAGEQY
TRBD2 TRBV19 ASSIASGSHYEQY
. TRBV27 ASRSESTDTQY
. TRBV7-8 ASSLARGIAKNIQY
. TRBV12-3/TRBV12-4 ASSGSGGTEAF
. TRBV4-1 ASTKITGSTEAF
. TRBV29-1 SVVGPNEKLF
. TRBV19 ASSIGRGNEQF
. TRBV5-1 ASKSRDTATEAF
. TRBV3-1/TRBV3-2 ASSQTAGFGQPQH
TRBD1 TRBV6-1 ASSEARGQVGSGYT
TRBD1 TRBV20-1 SADDRDEAF
TRBD1 TRBV7-2 ASSKPGQTNYGYT
TRBD2 TRBV5-1 ASSPTGGGPYNEQF
. TRBV3-1/TRBV3-2 ASSPLSGGTDTQY
. TRBV5-5 ASTLQTEPSGELF
TRBD1 TRBV4-2 ASSPLIQGSGNTIY
TRBD1 TRBV5-1 ASSWTGGDYGYT
. TRBV28 ASSSRGDEQY
. TRBV19 ASSMPGNGEAF
. TRBV7-9 ASSLSAAGNTIY
TRBD2 TRBV6-2/TRBV6-3 ASSYRGTSYNEQF
TRBD1 TRBV29-1 SVDRAADTQY
. TRBV19 ASSTITDTQY
. TRBV19 ASTSQGSYNEQF
. TRBV19 ASGLPGTTNTGELF
. TRBV29-1 SVGGVNTEAF
. TRBV24-1 ATTLRGDQPQH
. TRBV9 ASSGKQETIYGYT
TRBD1 TRBV7-2 ASNPRDRNTGELF
TRBD2 TRBV5-4 ASSLPGLAFREQF
. TRBV27 ASSLPEQGLAF
. TRBV10-1 ASSSDSTEAF
TRBD1 TRBV11-2 ASRGNTGGTGANVLT
. TRBV11-2 ASSARTEPFYEQY
. TRBV6-1 ASSEVLRSELRYGYT
TRBD2 TRBV24-1 ATSDAALAGNNEQF
TRBD2 TRBV5-1 ASSFRSGETQY
. TRBV9 ASSVAQSENSPLH
. TRBV5-8 ASSLGGEFSEKLF
TRBD1 TRBV7-9 ASSLIVWTGGEVAEAF
TRBD2 TRBV5-1 ASSLVSGTYNEQF
. TRBV19 ASSIADSLGALDEKLF
. TRBV27 ASTRTGVADTQY
. TRBV28 ASRGGLGVHEQY
TRBD1 TRBV6-5 ASRGTANNQPQH